This passage covers 20 T cell receptor beta chains from one sample sequenced in a study of blood T cell repertoires in COVID-19. TCRdb's table, derived via immunoSEQ multiplex PCR, lists solely in-frame clones and lacks some. The table lists approximately 300,000 clones, around 85% of them singletons, with 3.5% to 4.5% in the top ten. Sequencing was carried out using PBMCs or T cells enriched from blood (not recorded which). These receptor sequences come from a woman younger than 45 who had recovered from COVID-19.

The chain recombines TRBV5-1 with TRBJ1-6; tentative D call: TRBD1 (5 bases). Germline CDR1 and CDR2: SGHRS and YFSETQ. This CDR3 is 17 amino acids long. Trimming took off 1 base at V and 7 bases at J, with 18 bases between the two ends. The CDR3 coding sequence is TGCGCCAGCAGCTTGTCGGGGGGGTTAACGGGAAATTCACCCCTCCACTTT. Translated: CASSLSGGLTGNSPLHF.

The rearrangement uses TRBV15 and TRBJ1-2; no firm D call. The ends were cut back, 0 bases at V and 4 bases at J, with 15 bases in the middle. CDR3 length: 16 residues. CDR1 is LNHNV and CDR2 is YYDKDF in the germline V gene (reference sequence). The CDR3 reads CATSRDREGASYGYTF. The CDR3 DNA sequence: TGTGCCACCAGCAGAGATCGAGAGGGCGCAAGCTATGGCTACACCTTC. Combining the CDR3 with reference TRBV15 and TRBJ1-2 gives the whole variable domain DAMVIQNPRYQVTQFGKPVTLSCSQTLNHNVMYWYQQKSSQAPKLLFHYYDKDFNNEADTPDNFQSRRPNTSFCFLDIRSPGLGDTAMYLCATSRDREGASYGYTFGSGTRLTVV.

This rearrangement joins TRBV7-9 to TRBJ1-6, with 10 bases identical to TRBD1. CDR1 is SEHNR, CDR2 FQNEAQ, per germline (reference sequence). This CDR3 is built from 14 residues. The V and J ends lost 6 bases and 7 bases, in that order; junction bases with no gene match: 3. CDR3 sequence reads: CASSRGQGNSPLHF. The CDR3 region has the DNA TGTGCCAGCAGTCGGGGACAGGGGAATTCACCCCTCCACTTT.

This clone was seen a handful of times. The chain combines TRBV27 with TRBJ2-5, with 9 bases matching TRBD2. The trim removed 2 bases at V and 5 bases at J, leaving 12 bases unmatched. The CDR3 is 17 amino acids. Germline CDR1 reads MNHEY; CDR2 reads SMNVEV (reference sequence). The CDR3 bases are TGTGCCAGCAGTTTAAACGGTAGGACTAGCGTCTCCGAGACCCAGTACTTC. Its protein product is CASSLNGRTSVSETQYF.

This chain links TRBV7-9 with TRBJ1-1; D is unclear. The CDR3 has 12 residues. V lost 7 bases to trimming and J lost 5 bases, with 11 bases between them. Germline-derived CDR1 and CDR2 are SEHNR and FQNEAQ (reference sequence). In nucleotides, the CDR3 is TGTGCCAGCATCAAGTCCGGGACTGAAGCTTTCTTT. Translation gives CASIKSGTEAFF.

V gene TRBV12-3 or TRBV12-4 combines with J gene TRBJ2-7, with a possible D match to TRBD2 (6 bases). Trimming removed 4 bases at V and 3 bases at J, with 7 bases between. There are 12 residues in the CDR3. This CDR3 is CASSSGGYEQYF. CDR3 sequence (DNA): TGTGCCAGCAGTTCCGGGGGCTACGAGCAGTACTTC.

The chain carries TRBV9 and TRBJ2-7; 7 bases fit TRBD2. This CDR3 contains 19 residues. With 0 bases clipped from V and 1 base from J, the junction kept 16 bases outside the gene matches. Germline CDR1 reads SGDLS; CDR2 reads YYNGEE. CDR3 protein: CASSVDPLEASGDSYEQYF. CDR3 nucleotide sequence: TGTGCCAGCAGCGTAGACCCCCTAGAGGCTAGCGGCGATTCCTACGAGCAGTACTTC.

The rearrangement links TRBV6-5 to TRBJ1-2; no reliable D call. CDR3 length: 15 residues. Germline CDR1 MNHEY, CDR2 SVGAGI. V was trimmed by 9 bases and J by 4 bases, leaving 21 bases between them. CDR3 amino acids: CASTRLVERGYGYTF. The CDR3 coding sequence is TGTGCCAGTACTCGGCTCGTGGAGCGCGGCTATGGCTACACCTTC.

The chain joins TRBV5-8 to TRBJ1-2; 9 positions match TRBD1. CDR3 size: 14 residues. J was trimmed by 8 bases and V by 5 bases; bases with no gene match: 10. The V gene's germline CDR1 is SGHTS and CDR2 YDEGEE. CDR3 loop: CASRSPGTGIGYTF. The CDR3 nucleotides read TGTGCCAGCAGATCCCCCGGGACAGGGATCGGCTACACCTTC.

The chain couples TRBV10-1 to TRBJ2-5; 8 bases fit TRBD2. This CDR3 has 15 amino acids. Germline assignment: CDR1 WNHNN and CDR2 SYGVQD (reference sequence). Trimming at V came to 7 bases and at J to 5 bases, leaving 12 bases not matched to a gene. In nucleotides, the CDR3 is TGCGCCAGCACCGGCCCCGGGAGGGCCCGGGAGACCCAGTACTTC. It codes for CASTGPGRARETQYF.

The chain is built from TRBV27 and TRBJ1-5; 8 positions agree with TRBD1. The CDR3 sequence is 17 residues long. Per the germline V gene, CDR1 is MNHEY and CDR2 is SMNVEV (reference sequence). J gave up 0 bases and V 5 bases, and 9 bases lay outside the gene matches. The CDR3 coding sequence is TGTGCCAGCAGTCCTCGGACAGGGTTATCTAGCAATCAGCCCCAGCATTTT. Translated, it gives CASSPRTGLSSNQPQHF.

The J gene is TRBJ2-7, the V gene TRBV27; 11 bases are shared with TRBD2. The J segment lost 3 bases and the V segment lost 4 bases, leaving 17 bases of the junction unmatched. From germline, CDR1 is MNHEY and CDR2 SMNVEV (reference sequence). The CDR3 contains 19 residues. CDR3 DNA: TGTGCCAGCAGTTCCCCTAGCGGGGGGACCTCGGGGAATCTCTACGAGCAGTACTTC. This gives the protein CASSSPSGGTSGNLYEQYF.

This clone has a single count. The rearrangement links TRBV6-5 to TRBJ2-7; D gene ambiguous. Germline CDR1 MNHEY, CDR2 SVGAGI. The CDR3 has 13 amino acids. V dropped 5 bases and J dropped 1 base, with 9 bases sitting between them. CDR3 DNA sequence: TGTGCCAGCAGTACTACTAAGTCCTACGAGCAGTACTTC. This sequence encodes CASSTTKSYEQYF.

The chain carries TRBV10-1 and TRBJ2-3; 12 bases align to TRBD1. The CDR3 runs 17 residues. Germline V gives CDR1 WNHNN, CDR2 SYGVQD (reference sequence). V trimming: 6 bases; J trimming: 2 bases; junction bases outside the gene matches: 9. The CDR3 region is CASSPGTGGVDTDTQYF. The CDR3, as DNA: TGCGCCAGCAGCCCCGGGACAGGGGGCGTCGACACAGATACGCAGTATTTT.

This sequence joins TRBV28 and TRBJ1-2; D is uncertain. Per the germline V gene, CDR1 is MDHEN and CDR2 is SYDVKM. The CDR3 runs to 14 residues. Trimming shortened V by 7 bases and J by 4 bases, and 16 bases separated the two germline ends. CDR3 residues: CASNRPAQIYGYTF. The DNA for the CDR3 is TGTGCCAGCAACCGACCGGCACAGATCTATGGCTACACCTTC.

This chain uses TRBV7-9 with TRBJ2-5; TRBD1 matches at 7 bases. CDR3 length equals 15 residues. Germline V gene lookup returns CDR1 SEHNR and CDR2 FQNEAQ (reference sequence). V trimming: 1 base; J trimming: 4 bases; junction bases outside the gene matches: 6. The CDR3 DNA follows: TGTGCCAGCAGCTTAGGGCAGACAGGGTCAGAGACCCAGTACTTC. Its translation is CASSLGQTGSETQYF.

The chain employs TRBV3-1 (or the pseudogene TRBV3-2) and TRBJ2-3; 8 nucleotides match TRBD1. Germline V CDR1 and CDR2: LGHDT, YNNKEL (reference sequence). V was clipped by 5 bases and J by 0 bases; unmatched bases: 1. The CDR3 consists of 14 residues. The CDR3 region has the DNA TGTGCCAGCAGCTGGACAGGGAGCACAGATACGCAGTATTTT. Protein product: CASSWTGSTDTQYF.

The V call is TRBV27, the J call TRBJ2-1, with D possibly TRBD2 on 5 matching bases. V lost 0 bases, J lost 8 bases, and 14 bases lay in between. The CDR3 runs to 15 residues. CDR1 MNHEY and CDR2 SMNVEV come from the germline V gene (reference sequence). Here the CDR3 DNA reads TGTGCCAGCAGTTTATCGAAGGGTTTGAGGGATGAGCAGTTCTTC. Its protein is CASSLSKGLRDEQFF.

The chain employs TRBV30 and TRBJ1-2, with D maybe TRBD1 (5 bases). The V and J ends lost 1 base and 2 bases respectively, with 17 bases between them. The CDR3 is 16 amino acids. Germline V gives CDR1 GTSNPN, CDR2 SVGIG (reference sequence). CDR3 loop: CAWSASAQVGNYGYTF. Written as DNA, the CDR3 is TGTGCCTGGAGTGCCTCCGCACAGGTTGGGAACTATGGCTACACCTTC. The full variable domain, in which reference TRBV30 and TRBJ1-2 provide the parts outside the CDR3, is SQTIHQWPATLVQPVGSPLSLECTVEGTSNPNLYWYRQAAGRGLQLLFYSVGIGQISSEVPQNLSASRPQDRQFILSSKKLLLSDSGFYLCAWSASAQVGNYGYTFGSGTRLTVV.

The V and J genes are TRBV2 and TRBJ1-6; D remains ambiguous. Trimming stripped 2 bases from V and 0 bases from J, with 11 bases between. CDR3 length equals 17 residues. CDR1 is SNHLY and CDR2 is FYNNEI in the germline V gene. CDR3 amino acids: CASSERVGSSYNSPLHF. The DNA of the CDR3 is TGTGCCAGCAGTGAACGTGTGGGCAGCTCCTATAATTCACCCCTCCACTTT.